This T cell receptor (beta chain) was retrieved from a study of cytotoxic CD8 clonotypes in ibrutinib-treated CLL. Study-wide background: On average, each sample had approximately 280,000 productive templates and tens of thousands of productive rearrangements.

This clone was picked up a small number of times. The antigen is not known. In germline, CDR1 is SNHLY, CDR2 FYNNEI. The germline V and J ends were trimmed by 9 bases and 1 base, with 12 bases remaining between them. CDR3 length: 13 residues. Deep sequencing aimed at 1 in 200,000 to 1 in 1 million T cells' resolution. The table came from immunoSEQ multiplex PCR; TCRdb's copy has only in-frame clones and leaves some out. The data hold under 150,000 clones, with around 93% observed a single time. Study observations and caveats: Public clonotypes were uncommon and contracted or stayed stable on treatment.

Around 2 micrograms of genomic DNA (from cryopreserved PBMCs) were used for TCR beta libraries. This clonotype was sampled from a human donor with chronic lymphocytic leukemia. V usage is TRBV2 and J usage is TRBJ1-2; D is perhaps TRBD1 (6 bases). Sequencing was performed on PBMCs, taken after 12 months of ibrutinib treatment. The CDR3 DNA follows: TGTGCCAGAAGACAGGAGGATAACTATGGCTACACCTTC. Its translation: CARRQEDNYGYTF. Together with reference TRBV2 and TRBJ1-2, the CDR3 gives the full variable domain: EPEVTQTPSHQVTQMGQEVILRCVPISNHLYFYWYRQILGQKVEFLVSFYNNEISEKSEIFDDQFSVERPDGSNFTLKIRSTKLEDSAMYFCARRQEDNYGYTFGSGTRLTVV.